This TCR beta chain was obtained from a study of blood T cell repertoires in COVID-19. Study overall: Samples of COVID-19 (acute and convalescent) were obtained from the United States, Italy and Spain. The analysed material was cDNA or gDNA that came from T cells, B-cell-depleted T cells, or PBMCs.

There are 16 residues in the CDR3. Germline V gene sequence: CDR1 MDHEN, CDR2 SYDVKM. The V gene end was trimmed by 6 bases and the J gene end by 6 bases; junction bases not matched to a gene: 12. Original methodology: Reference gene primer amplification yielded estimated nucleated cell counts. TCRdb's table, derived via immunoSEQ multiplex PCR, lists solely in-frame clones and lacks some. D and trimming come from the DNA, and the V and J calls and clone size come from that table. This table holds a few hundred thousand clones, around 78% found once. This TCR derives from a man aged 55-75 years who had recovered from COVID-19. The chain combines TRBV28 with TRBJ2-4, with 9 bases identical to TRBD2. Sequences were obtained from peripheral blood. The CDR3 is CASRPVRGGAANIQYF. The CDR3 nucleotides read TGTGCCAGCAGGCCCGTCCGCGGGGGGGCCGCAAACATTCAGTACTTC. Supplemented by reference TRBV28 and TRBJ2-4, the full variable domain reads DVKVTQSSRYLVKRTGEKVFLECVQDMDHENMFWYRQDPGLGLRLIYFSYDVKMKEKGDIPEGYSVSREKKERFSLILESASTNQTSMYLCASRPVRGGAANIQYFGAGTRLSVL.